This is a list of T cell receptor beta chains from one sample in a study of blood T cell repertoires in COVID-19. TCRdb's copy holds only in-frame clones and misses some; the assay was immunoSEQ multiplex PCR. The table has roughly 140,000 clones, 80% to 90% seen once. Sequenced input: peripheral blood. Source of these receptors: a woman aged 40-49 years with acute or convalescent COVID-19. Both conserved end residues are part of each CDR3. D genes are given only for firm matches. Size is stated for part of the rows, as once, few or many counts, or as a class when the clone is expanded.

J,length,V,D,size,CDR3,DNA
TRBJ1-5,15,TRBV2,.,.,CASTRDSEGNQPQHF,TGTGCCAGCACTCGCGACTCAGAGGGCAATCAGCCCCAGCATTTT
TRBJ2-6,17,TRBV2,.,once,CASRLHSLLSGANVLTF,TGTGCCAGCAGGTTGCATAGCCTGCTCTCTGGGGCCAACGTCCTGACTTTC
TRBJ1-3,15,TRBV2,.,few,CASSESRAFGNTIYF,TGTGCCAGCAGTGAGAGCAGGGCTTTTGGAAACACCATATATTTT
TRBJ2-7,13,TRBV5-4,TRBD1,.,CASRYRGDYEQYF,TGTGCCAGCAGGTACAGGGGGGACTACGAGCAGTACTTC
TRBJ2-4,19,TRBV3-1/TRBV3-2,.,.,CASSQDLGGAGFAKNIQYF,TGTGCCAGCAGCCAAGATCTTGGGGGGGCAGGGTTTGCCAAAAACATTCAGTACTTC
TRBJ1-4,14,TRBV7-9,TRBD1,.,CASSSGTGGGKLFF,TGTGCCAGCAGCTCCGGGACAGGGGGAGGAAAACTGTTTTTT
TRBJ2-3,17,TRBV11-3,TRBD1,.,CASSRSSGTDGTDTQYF,TGTGCCAGCAGCCGATCCTCCGGGACAGACGGCACAGATACGCAGTATTTT
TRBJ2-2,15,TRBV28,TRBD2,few,CASSLGLASTGELFF,TGTGCCAGCAGTTTGGGACTAGCGAGCACCGGGGAGCTGTTTTTT
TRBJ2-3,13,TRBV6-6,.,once,CASSLALHHTQYF,TGTGCCAGCAGTTTGGCCTTGCACCATACGCAGTATTTT
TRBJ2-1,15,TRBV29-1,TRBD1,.,CSVEGPGQGYDEQFF,TGCAGCGTTGAAGGACCGGGACAGGGTTACGATGAGCAGTTCTTC
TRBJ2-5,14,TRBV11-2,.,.,CASSLGGGGETQYF,TGTGCCAGCAGCTTAGGAGGGGGTGGAGAGACCCAGTACTTC
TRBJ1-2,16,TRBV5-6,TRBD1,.,CASSLVLPGGFGGYTF,TGTGCCAGCAGCTTGGTTCTGCCAGGGGGTTTCGGTGGCTACACCTTC
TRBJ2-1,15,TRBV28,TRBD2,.,CASSSPLAGEPEQFF,TGTGCCAGCAGTTCGCCTCTAGCGGGAGAGCCTGAGCAGTTCTTC
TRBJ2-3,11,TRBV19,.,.,CASAQLDTQYF,TGTGCCAGTGCTCAGTTGGATACGCAGTATTTT
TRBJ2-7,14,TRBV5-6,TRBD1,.,CASSLRQGSYEQYF,TGTGCCAGCAGCTTAAGACAGGGGTCCTACGAGCAGTACTTC
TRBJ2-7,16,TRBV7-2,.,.,CASSLVFELSSYEQYF,TGTGCCAGCAGCTTAGTTTTTGAACTGAGCTCCTACGAGCAGTACTTC
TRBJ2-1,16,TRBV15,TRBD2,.,CATSGKEREGRNEQFF,TGTGCCACCAGCGGAAAAGAGCGGGAGGGCCGGAATGAGCAGTTCTTC
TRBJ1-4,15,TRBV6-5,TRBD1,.,CASSYSGTGKEKLFF,TGTGCCAGCAGCTACTCCGGGACAGGGAAGGAAAAACTGTTTTTT
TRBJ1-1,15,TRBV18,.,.,CASSPQVGRTYEAFF,TGTGCCAGCTCACCCCAGGTAGGGAGGACTTATGAAGCTTTCTTT
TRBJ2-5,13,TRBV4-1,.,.,CASSLGQQETQYF,TGCGCCAGCAGCCTTGGACAGCAAGAGACCCAGTACTTC
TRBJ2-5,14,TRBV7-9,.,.,CASSLDYRVETQYF,TGTGCCAGCAGCTTAGATTACAGGGTAGAGACCCAGTACTTC
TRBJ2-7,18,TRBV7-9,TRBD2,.,CASSLALQASGISYEQYF,TGTGCCAGCAGCTTAGCGCTTCAAGCTAGCGGGATCTCCTACGAGCAGTACTTC
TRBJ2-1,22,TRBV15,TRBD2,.,CATSRDGTSGRTWSRPYNEQFF,TGTGCCACCAGCAGAGATGGGACTAGCGGGAGGACGTGGTCTAGGCCCTACAATGAGCAGTTCTTC
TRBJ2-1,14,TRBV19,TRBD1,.,CASSSVTGDSEQFF,TGTGCCAGTAGCTCAGTGACAGGGGACAGTGAGCAGTTCTTC
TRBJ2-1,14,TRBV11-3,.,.,CASSLYGSYNEQFF,TGTGCCAGCAGCTTATACGGGTCCTACAATGAGCAGTTCTTC
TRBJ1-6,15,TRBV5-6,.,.,CASSLLDKSNSPLHF,TGTGCCAGCAGCTTGCTGGACAAATCTAATTCACCCCTCCACTTT
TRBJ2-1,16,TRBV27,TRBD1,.,CASSPYGQGALYEQFF,TGTGCCAGCAGTCCCTACGGACAGGGGGCCCTCTATGAGCAGTTCTTC
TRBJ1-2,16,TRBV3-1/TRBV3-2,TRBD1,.,CASSQAEGTANYGYTF,TGTGCCAGCAGCCAAGCCGAGGGGACAGCTAACTATGGCTACACCTTC
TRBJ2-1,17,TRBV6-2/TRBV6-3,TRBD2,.,CASSSPLAGEFYNEQFF,TGTGCCAGCAGTTCCCCCTTAGCGGGGGAGTTCTACAATGAGCAGTTCTTC
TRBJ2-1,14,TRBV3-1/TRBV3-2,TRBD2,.,CASRIAGGRNEQFF,TGTGCCAGCAGAATAGCGGGAGGTCGGAATGAGCAGTTCTTC
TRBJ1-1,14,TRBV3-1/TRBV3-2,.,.,CASSQEGGRTEAFF,TGTGCCAGCAGCCAAGAAGGTGGGAGGACTGAAGCTTTCTTT
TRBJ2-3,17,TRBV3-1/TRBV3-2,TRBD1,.,CASSRYPSGQSTDTQYF,TGTGCCAGCAGCCGATACCCGTCGGGACAGAGCACAGATACGCAGTATTTT
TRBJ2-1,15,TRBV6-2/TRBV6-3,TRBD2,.,CASSPTSGGFNEQFF,TGTGCCAGCAGCCCCACTAGCGGGGGTTTCAATGAGCAGTTCTTC
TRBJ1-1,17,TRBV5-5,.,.,CASSLASPSRAGGEAFF,TGTGCCAGCAGCTTGGCCTCACCTTCACGGGCCGGGGGTGAAGCTTTCTTT
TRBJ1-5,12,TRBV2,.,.,CASNREDQPQHF,TGTGCCAGCAACCGGGAAGATCAGCCCCAGCATTTT
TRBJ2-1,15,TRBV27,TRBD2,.,CASSTSSGGAGEQFF,TGTGCCAGCAGTACTTCTAGCGGGGGGGCGGGTGAGCAGTTCTTC
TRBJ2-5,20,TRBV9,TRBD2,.,CASSVGSGLAGGPVAETQYF,TGTGCCAGCAGCGTAGGATCGGGACTAGCGGGGGGGCCGGTGGCGGAGACCCAGTACTTC
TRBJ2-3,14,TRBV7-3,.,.,CASSPRTGTDTQYF,TGTGCCAGCAGCCCGCGGACAGGCACAGATACGCAGTATTTT
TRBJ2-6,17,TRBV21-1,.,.,CASSQRLPGQRTNVLTF,TGTGCCAGCAGCCAACGCCTTCCGGGACAGAGGACCAACGTCCTGACTTTC
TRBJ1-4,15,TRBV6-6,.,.,CASRLTTATNEKLFF,TGTGCCAGCAGATTAACGACTGCAACTAATGAAAAACTGTTTTTT
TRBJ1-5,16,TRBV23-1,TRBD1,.,CASSHSRTGWNQPQHF,TGCGCCAGCAGTCACTCGCGGACAGGCTGGAATCAGCCCCAGCATTTT
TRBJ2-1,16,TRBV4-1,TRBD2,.,CASSHVTSGGGNEQFF,TGCGCCAGCAGCCATGTGACTAGCGGGGGGGGGAATGAGCAGTTCTTC
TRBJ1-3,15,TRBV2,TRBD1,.,CASSEATGAGNTIYF,TGTGCCAGCAGTGAAGCGACAGGGGCTGGAAACACCATATATTTT
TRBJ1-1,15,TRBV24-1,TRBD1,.,CATSDPNRGQTEAFF,TGTGCCACCAGTGATCCAAACAGGGGGCAAACTGAAGCTTTCTTT
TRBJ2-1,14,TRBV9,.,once,CASSVGQASSEQFF,TGTGCCAGCAGCGTAGGTCAGGCCTCCAGTGAGCAGTTCTTC
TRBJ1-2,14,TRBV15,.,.,CATSRDRRVEGYTF,TGTGCCACCAGCAGAGATCGCAGGGTCGAGGGCTACACCTTC
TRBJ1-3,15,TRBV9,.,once,CASSMGAGPGNTIYF,TGTGCCAGCAGTATGGGGGCAGGGCCTGGAAACACCATATATTTT
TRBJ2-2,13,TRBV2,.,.,CASMGHNTGELFF,TGTGCCAGCATGGGACACAACACCGGGGAGCTGTTTTTT
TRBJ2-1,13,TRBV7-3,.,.,CASSSGGTGEQFF,TGTGCCAGCAGCTCCGGAGGGACGGGAGAGCAGTTCTTC
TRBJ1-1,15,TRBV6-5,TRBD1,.,CASIIAPDRAGEAFF,TGTGCCAGCATTATCGCCCCCGACAGGGCAGGGGAAGCTTTCTTT
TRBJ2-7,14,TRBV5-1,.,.,CASSFAGSNYEQYF,TGCGCCAGCAGCTTTGCAGGGTCAAACTACGAGCAGTACTTC
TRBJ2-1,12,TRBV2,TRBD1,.,CASDRGLSEQFF,TGTGCCTCCGACAGGGGATTGAGTGAGCAGTTCTTC
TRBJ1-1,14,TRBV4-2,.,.,CASSQDRGSTEAFF,TGTGCCAGCAGCCAAGACCGAGGCAGCACTGAAGCTTTCTTT
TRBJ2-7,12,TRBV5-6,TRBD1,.,CASTRGLGEQYF,TGTGCCAGCACCAGGGGGCTGGGGGAGCAGTACTTC
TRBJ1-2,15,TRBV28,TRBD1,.,CASSPGTGEFGGYTF,TGTGCCAGCAGTCCAGGGACAGGGGAATTTGGTGGCTACACCTTC
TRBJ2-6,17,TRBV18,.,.,CASSPSAVRAGANVLTF,TGTGCCAGCTCACCATCGGCTGTGAGGGCTGGGGCCAACGTCCTGACTTTC